This TCR beta chain was observed in a study of blood T cells in healthy people across ages. Together with a sample-barcoded 5' primer, a J-beta primer mix was included in a second PCR lasting about 7 to 12 cycles. TCRdb re-called the 5' RACE reads with MiXCR, one entry per CDR3 protein. The data hold about 800,000 distinct CDR3 sequences, with just under 25% observed a single time. The trim removed 6 bases at V and 6 bases at J, leaving 5 bases unmatched. The CDR3 loop spans 14 amino acids. Germline values: CDR1 MRHNA, CDR2 SNTAGT. These sequences were also reported in another study, on T cells of mothers and their children. That publication notes: The sample comes from some 10 healthy Caucasian donors: mothers and children. Regardless of relatedness, pairs show thymic selection shaping TCR recombination output in a similar manner.

This clonotype was sampled from a boy between 10 and 17 years old in good health. V gene TRBV6-4 combines with J gene TRBJ2-1; 10 positions agree with TRBD2. The sequencing input was blood. CDR3 residues: CASSDIAGGNEQFF. The CDR3 nucleotides are TGTGCCAGCAGCGATATAGCGGGGGGCAATGAGCAGTTCTTC.